The 5 T cell receptor beta chains given below trace back to one sample, sequenced in a study of cytomegalovirus exposure and HLA in healthy donors (dated by TCRdb to 2015 to 2018). The library was made by the immunoSEQ multiplex PCR assay. A mixture of 60 forward primers for TCR Vbeta segments and 13 reverse primers for TCR Jbeta segments was used in the multiplex PCR. Sourced from immuneACCESS, this table was stored by TCRdb with only in-frame sequences that have V and J called. A share of the clones is absent; for the studies checked, an unresolved V gene accounts for under half, and the remainder has no known explanation. The sample data list approximately 150,000 clones, and approximately 81% of these were observed just once. 2% to 2.5% of the sample is held by the ten biggest clonotypes. The specimen was PBMCs. These receptor sequences come from a boy between 2 and 10 years old in good health and CMV-seronegative.

This chain joins TRBV5-6 and TRBJ1-3; D gene uncertain. Germline assignment: CDR1 SGHDT and CDR2 YYEEEE. V was clipped by 4 bases and J by 4 bases, with 18 bases between them. CDR3 length: 16 residues. The CDR3 bases are TGTGCCAGCAGCCTTACCGGCGGGTCGGGCGGAAACACCATATATTTT. It is translated as CASSLTGGSGGNTIYF.

The chain uses TRBV10-3 and TRBJ2-7; perhaps TRBD1 as D (6 bases). Germline V lookup: CDR1 ENHRY, CDR2 SYGVKD. Trimming shortened V by 3 bases and J by 6 bases, and 12 bases separated the two germline ends. The CDR3 has 13 amino acids. The CDR3 DNA is TGTGCCATCAGTGATGGACAGCCGCGCGAGCAGTACTTC. This codes for CAISDGQPREQYF.

The chain combines TRBV7-6 with TRBJ1-3; D uncertain. The CDR3 is made up of 19 amino acids. With 4 bases removed from V and 3 bases from J, the gap between germline ends came to 25 bases. Germline assignment: CDR1 SGHVS and CDR2 FNYEAQ. The CDR3 protein is CASSSYCCNPVSVGNTIYF. The CDR3 region has the DNA TGTGCCAGCAGCTCCTACTGCTGTAACCCTGTCTCTGTTGGAAACACCATATATTTT.

The chain recombines TRBV7-8 with TRBJ1-5; weak D call: TRBD1 (6 bases). The CDR3 spans 15 residues. Trimming took 2 bases from V and 6 from J, leaving 14 bases between them. Germline CDR1 and CDR2: SGHVS and FQNEAQ. CDR3: CASSLLGASFQPQHF. Here the CDR3 DNA reads TGTGCCAGCAGCTTACTGGGGGCAAGTTTTCAGCCCCAGCATTTT.

The rearrangement links TRBV28 to TRBJ1-4, with 10 positions matching TRBD1. Trimming cost V 7 bases and J 9 bases; bases outside gene matches: 8. Germline loops: CDR1 MDHEN, CDR2 SYDVKM. This CDR3 region has 14 residues. CDR3 amino acids: CASMTTGGAKKLFF. In DNA form, the CDR3 reads TGTGCCAGCATGACGACAGGGGGCGCGAAAAAACTGTTTTTT.